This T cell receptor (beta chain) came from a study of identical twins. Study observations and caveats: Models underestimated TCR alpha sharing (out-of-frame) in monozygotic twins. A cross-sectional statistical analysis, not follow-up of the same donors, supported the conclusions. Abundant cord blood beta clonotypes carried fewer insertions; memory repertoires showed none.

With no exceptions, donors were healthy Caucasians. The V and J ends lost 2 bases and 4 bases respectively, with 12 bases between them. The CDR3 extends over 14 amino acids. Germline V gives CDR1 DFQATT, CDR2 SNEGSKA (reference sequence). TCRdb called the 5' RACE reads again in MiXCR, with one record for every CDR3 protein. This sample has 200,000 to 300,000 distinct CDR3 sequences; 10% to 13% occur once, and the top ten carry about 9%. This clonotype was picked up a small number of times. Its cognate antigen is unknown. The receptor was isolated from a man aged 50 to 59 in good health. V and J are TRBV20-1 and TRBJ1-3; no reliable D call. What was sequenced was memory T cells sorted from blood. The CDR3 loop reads CSARPLEAGNTIYF. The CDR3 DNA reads TGCAGTGCTAGACCCTTAGAGGCGGGAAACACCATATATTTT.